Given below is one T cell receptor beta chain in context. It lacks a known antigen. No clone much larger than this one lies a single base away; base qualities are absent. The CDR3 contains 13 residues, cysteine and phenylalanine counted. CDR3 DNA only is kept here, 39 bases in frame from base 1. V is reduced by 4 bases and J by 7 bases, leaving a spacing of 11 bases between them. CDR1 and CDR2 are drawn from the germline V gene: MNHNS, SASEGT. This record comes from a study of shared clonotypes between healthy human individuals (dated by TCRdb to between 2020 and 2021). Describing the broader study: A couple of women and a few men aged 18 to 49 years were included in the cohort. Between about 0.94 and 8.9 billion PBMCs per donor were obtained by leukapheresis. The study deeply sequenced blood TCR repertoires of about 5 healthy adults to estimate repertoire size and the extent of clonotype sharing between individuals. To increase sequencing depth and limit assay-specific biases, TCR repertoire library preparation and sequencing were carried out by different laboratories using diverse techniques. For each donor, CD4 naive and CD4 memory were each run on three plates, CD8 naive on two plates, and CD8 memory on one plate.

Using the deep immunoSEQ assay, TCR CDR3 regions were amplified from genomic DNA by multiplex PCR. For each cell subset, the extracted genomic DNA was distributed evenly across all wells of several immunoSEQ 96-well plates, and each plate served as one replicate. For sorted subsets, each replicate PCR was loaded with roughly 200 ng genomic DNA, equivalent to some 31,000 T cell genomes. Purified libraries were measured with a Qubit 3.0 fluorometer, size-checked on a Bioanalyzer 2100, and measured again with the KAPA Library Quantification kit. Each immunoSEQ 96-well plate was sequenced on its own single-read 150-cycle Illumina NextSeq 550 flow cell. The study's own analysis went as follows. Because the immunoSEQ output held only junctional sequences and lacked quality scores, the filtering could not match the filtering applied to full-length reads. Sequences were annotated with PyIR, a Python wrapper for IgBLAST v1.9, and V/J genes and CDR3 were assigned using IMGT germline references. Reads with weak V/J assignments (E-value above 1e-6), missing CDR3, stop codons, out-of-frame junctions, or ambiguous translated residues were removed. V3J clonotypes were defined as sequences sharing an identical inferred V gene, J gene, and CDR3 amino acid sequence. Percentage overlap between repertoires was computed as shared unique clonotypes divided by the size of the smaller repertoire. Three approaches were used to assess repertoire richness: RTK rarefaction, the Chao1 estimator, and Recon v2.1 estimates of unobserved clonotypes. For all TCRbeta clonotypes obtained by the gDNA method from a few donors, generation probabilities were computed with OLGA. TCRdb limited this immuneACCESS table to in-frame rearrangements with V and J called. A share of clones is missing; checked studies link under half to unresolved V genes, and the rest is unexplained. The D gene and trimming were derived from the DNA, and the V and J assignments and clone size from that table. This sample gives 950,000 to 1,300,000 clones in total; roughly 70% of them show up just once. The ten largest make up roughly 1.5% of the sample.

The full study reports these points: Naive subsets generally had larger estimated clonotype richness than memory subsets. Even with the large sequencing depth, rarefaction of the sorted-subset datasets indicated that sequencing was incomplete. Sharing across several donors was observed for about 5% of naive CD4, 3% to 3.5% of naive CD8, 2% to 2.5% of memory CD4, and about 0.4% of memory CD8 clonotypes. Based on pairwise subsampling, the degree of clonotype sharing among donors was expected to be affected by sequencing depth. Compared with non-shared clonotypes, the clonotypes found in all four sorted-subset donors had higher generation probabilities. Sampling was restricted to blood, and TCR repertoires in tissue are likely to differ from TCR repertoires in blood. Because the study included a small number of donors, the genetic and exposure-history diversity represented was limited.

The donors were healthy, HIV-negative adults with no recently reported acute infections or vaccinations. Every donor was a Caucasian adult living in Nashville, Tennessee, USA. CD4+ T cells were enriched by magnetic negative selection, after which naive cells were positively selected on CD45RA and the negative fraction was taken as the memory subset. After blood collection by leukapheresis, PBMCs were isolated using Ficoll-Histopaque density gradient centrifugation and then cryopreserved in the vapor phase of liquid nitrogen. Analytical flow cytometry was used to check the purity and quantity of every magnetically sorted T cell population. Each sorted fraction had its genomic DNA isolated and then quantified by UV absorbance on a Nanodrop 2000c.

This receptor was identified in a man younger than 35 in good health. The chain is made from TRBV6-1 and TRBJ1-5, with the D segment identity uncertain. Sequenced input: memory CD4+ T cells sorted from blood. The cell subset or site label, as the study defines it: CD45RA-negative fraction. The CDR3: CASSAAVSQPQHF. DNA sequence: TGTGCCAGCAGTGCGGCTGTGAGCCAGCCCCAGCATTTT.